The subject of this entry is one T cell receptor beta chain. Its antigen remains unidentified. The data derive from a study of T cell responses to AZD1222 COVID-19 vaccine. Notes on the study in general: It should be noted that donors were predominantly white British and more often female, and clonal diversity was possibly underestimated.

Using immunoSEQ multiplex PCR, the repertoire was profiled, and TCRdb retains in-frame clones only, with some absent. The data show some 150,000 clones, 85% to 95% seen once. V gave up 3 bases and J gave up 5 bases; unmatched junction bases: 7. The CDR3 sequence is 14 residues long. Germline lookup yields CDR1 KGHSH and CDR2 LQKENI. Here the sequenced sample was peripheral blood, taken on day 0 of AZD1222 vaccination. The rearrangement joins TRBV18 to TRBJ2-7; 7 positions match TRBD1. The TCR sequence derives from an adult in good health. Here the CDR3 reads CASSPGRGFDEQYF. The CDR3 nucleotides are TGTGCCAGCTCACCCGGCAGGGGGTTCGACGAGCAGTACTTC.